A selection of T cell receptor beta chains follows, all from one sample in a study of cytomegalovirus exposure and HLA in healthy donors. Only in-frame clones appear in the TCRdb table, and some are missing; sequencing was by immunoSEQ multiplex PCR. The table lists some 190,000 clones, roughly 87% of them singletons. Sequenced sample: PBMCs. All receptors derive from a man aged 35 to 55 in good health and CMV-seronegative. Each CDR3 is given with its conserved first and last residue. Fields, in order: clone size, J gene, V gene, CDR3 protein. Size values are once, few and many counts, or a class for expanded clones, and some rows have none.

>NA|TRBJ2-1|TRBV11-2
CASSLDSPENEQFF
>NA|TRBJ2-2|TRBV5-4
CASSLGGVGELFF
>NA|TRBJ2-2|TRBV29-1
CSVVVAGGELFF
>NA|TRBJ1-4|TRBV5-1
CASSFGQGGGNEKLFF
>NA|TRBJ2-1|TRBV29-1
CSGTSGVYNEQFF
>few|TRBJ2-1|TRBV21-1
CASSNFSGRVGYEFF
>NA|TRBJ1-3|TRBV11-2
CASSLDLRATGNTIYF
>NA|TRBJ1-2|TRBV6-5
CASRQDANYGYTF
>NA|TRBJ2-5|TRBV2
CASSRTQTGAETQYF
>few|TRBJ2-7|TRBV7-9
CASSLVGHSEEQYF
>NA|TRBJ2-5|TRBV28
CASSLPGSMETQYF
>NA|TRBJ2-5|TRBV5-6
CASSFGTSELYF
>NA|TRBJ2-7|TRBV10-3
CASREGPEQYF
>NA|TRBJ2-5|TRBV6-6
CASRRVGTDVRETQYF
>NA|TRBJ2-1|TRBV7-3
CASSRGTSGSGGEQFF
>NA|TRBJ2-2|TRBV28
CASSRTGTSRFAGELFF
>NA|TRBJ1-1|TRBV9
CASAGGGSTEAFF
>NA|TRBJ2-4|TRBV28
CASTLGRVGGNIQYF
>few|TRBJ2-3|TRBV11-3
CASSGYEEDTQYF
>NA|TRBJ1-2|TRBV18
CASSPGTGLNYGYTF
>NA|TRBJ1-2|TRBV27
CASSLSGRFRSQNYGYTF
>NA|TRBJ1-1|TRBV2
CASSGQGGYTEAFF
>NA|TRBJ1-4|TRBV7-9
CASSSTLTGQTNEKLFF
>NA|TRBJ2-1|TRBV7-2
CASSPGTYNEQFF
>NA|TRBJ1-5|TRBV19
CASSNNRGRYQPQHF
>few|TRBJ2-7|TRBV4-3
CASSQDQSYEQYF
>NA|TRBJ2-7|TRBV4-1
CASSQEPGTGNYEQYF
>NA|TRBJ1-2|TRBV5-6
CASSYQGDRVLGYTF
>few|TRBJ1-4|TRBV7-9
CASSFTVTGAEKLFF
>NA|TRBJ2-5|TRBV9
CASSIGLAQKETQYF
>once|TRBJ2-3|TRBV28
CASSATLLGETQYF
>NA|TRBJ1-2|TRBV28
CASSLSGLGYGYTF
>NA|TRBJ1-2|TRBV19
CASSVRQGAPNYGYTF
>NA|TRBJ2-1|TRBV11-3
CASSPPLGAGVYNEQFF
>NA|TRBJ1-1|TRBV20-1
CSARFGEQAFF
>few|TRBJ1-2|TRBV6-6
CASSPTGGEGYTF
>few|TRBJ1-3|TRBV5-1
CASSPDSSGNTIYF
>few|TRBJ2-3|TRBV7-3
CASSLAGGRNTQYF
>NA|TRBJ1-1|TRBV6-5
CASTIGRDRVVFF
>NA|TRBJ2-1|TRBV23-1
CASSHRRSSYNEQFF
>NA|TRBJ2-6|TRBV7-2
CASSLIRGGANVLTF
>NA|TRBJ1-1|TRBV5-5
CASSLEGVNMNTEAFF
>NA|TRBJ2-7|TRBV11-1
CASSSRTSAITYEQYF
>NA|TRBJ2-7|TRBV5-1
CASSLTGQGWSEQYF
>NA|NA|TRBV6-5
CASSRTGATEQYF
>NA|TRBJ1-1|TRBV27
CASSLGARTEAFF
>once|TRBJ2-2|TRBV18
CASSPVAPGELFF